This T cell receptor beta chain was obtained from a study of blood T cell repertoires in COVID-19. Overall study: Samples came from the United States, Italy and Spain, spanning acute and convalescent COVID-19.

The CDR3 runs to 14 residues. Losses at the gene ends were 4 bases for V and 7 bases for J; bases not matched to a gene: 3. Germline loops: CDR1 SGHTA, CDR2 FQGNSA. TCRdb's copy holds only in-frame clones and misses some; the assay was immunoSEQ multiplex PCR. The data show some 240,000 clones, about 88% seen once. Assignments of participants to cohorts depended upon their own reported clinical history. This sequence was found in a man aged 25-45 years with acute COVID-19. The chain couples TRBV7-2 to TRBJ2-2; 10 bases line up with TRBD2. Sequences were obtained from PBMCs or T cells enriched from blood (not recorded which). CDR3 coding DNA: TGTGCCAGCAGCTCGAGCGGGAGGGGCGGGGAGCTGTTTTTT. It codes for CASSSSGRGGELFF. Full variable domain (rest looked up from reference TRBV7-2 and TRBJ2-2): GAGVSQSPSNKVTEKGKDVELRCDPISGHTALYWYRQSLGQGLEFLIYFQGNSAPDKSGLPSDRFSAERTGGSVSTLTIQRTQQEDSAVYLCASSSSGRGGELFFGEGSRLTVL.